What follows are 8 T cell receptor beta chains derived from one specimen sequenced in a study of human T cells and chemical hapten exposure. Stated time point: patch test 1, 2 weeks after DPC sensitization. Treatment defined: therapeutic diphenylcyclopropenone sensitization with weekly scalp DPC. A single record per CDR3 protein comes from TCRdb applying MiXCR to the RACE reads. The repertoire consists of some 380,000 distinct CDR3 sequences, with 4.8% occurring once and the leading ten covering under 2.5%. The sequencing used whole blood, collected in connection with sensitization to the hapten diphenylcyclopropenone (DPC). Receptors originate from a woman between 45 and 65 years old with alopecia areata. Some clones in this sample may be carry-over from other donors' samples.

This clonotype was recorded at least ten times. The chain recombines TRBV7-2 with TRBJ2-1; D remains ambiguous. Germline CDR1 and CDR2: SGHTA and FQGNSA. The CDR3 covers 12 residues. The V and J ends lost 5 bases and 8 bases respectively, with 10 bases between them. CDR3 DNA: TGTGCCAGCAGCCCGCTAACTGATGAGCAGTTCTTC. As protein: CASSPLTDEQFF.

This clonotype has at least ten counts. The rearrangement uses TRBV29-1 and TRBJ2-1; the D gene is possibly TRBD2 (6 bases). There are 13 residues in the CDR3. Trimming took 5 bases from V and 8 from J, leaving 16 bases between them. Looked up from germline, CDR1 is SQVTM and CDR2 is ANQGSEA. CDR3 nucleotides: TGCAGCGTTACGGACTACCCAGGCGATGAGCAGTTCTTC. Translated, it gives CSVTDYPGDEQFF.

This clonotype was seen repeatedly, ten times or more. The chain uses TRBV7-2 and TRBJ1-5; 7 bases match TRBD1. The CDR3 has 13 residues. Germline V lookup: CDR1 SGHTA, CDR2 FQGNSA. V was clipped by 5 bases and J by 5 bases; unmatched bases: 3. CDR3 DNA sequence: TGTGCCAGCAGCCCAAGGGGGCATCAGCCCCAGCATTTT. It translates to CASSPRGHQPQHF.

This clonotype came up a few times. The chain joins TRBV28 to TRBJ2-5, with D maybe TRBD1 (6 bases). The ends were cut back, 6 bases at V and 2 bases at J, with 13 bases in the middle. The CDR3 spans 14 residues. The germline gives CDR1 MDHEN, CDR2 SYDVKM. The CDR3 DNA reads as TGTGCCAGCAGGGTACAGGGTTCGCAAGAGACCCAGTACTTC. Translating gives CASRVQGSQETQYF. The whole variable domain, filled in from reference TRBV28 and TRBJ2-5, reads DVKVTQSSRYLVKRTGEKVFLECVQDMDHENMFWYRQDPGLGLRLIYFSYDVKMKEKGDIPEGYSVSREKKERFSLILESASTNQTSMYLCASRVQGSQETQYFGPGTRLLVL.

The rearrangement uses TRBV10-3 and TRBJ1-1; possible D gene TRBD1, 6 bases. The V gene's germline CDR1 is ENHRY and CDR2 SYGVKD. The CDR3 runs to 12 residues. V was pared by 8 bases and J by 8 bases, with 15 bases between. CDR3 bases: TGTGCCATCCATGCCGGGGGGCGCGAAGCTTTCTTT. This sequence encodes CAIHAGGREAFF.

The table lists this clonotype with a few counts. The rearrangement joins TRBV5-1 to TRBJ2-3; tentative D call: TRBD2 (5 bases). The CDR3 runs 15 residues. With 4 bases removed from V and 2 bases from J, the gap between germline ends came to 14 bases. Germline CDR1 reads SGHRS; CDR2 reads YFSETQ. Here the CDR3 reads CASSGDRTFTDTQYF. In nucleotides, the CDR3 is TGCGCCAGCAGCGGCGACCGGACTTTCACAGATACGCAGTATTTT. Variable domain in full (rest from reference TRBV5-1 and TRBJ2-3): KAGVTQTPRYLIKTRGQQVTLSCSPISGHRSVSWYQQTPGQGLQFLFEYFSETQRNKGNFPGRFSGRQFSNSRSEMNVSTLELGDSALYLCASSGDRTFTDTQYFGPGTRLTVL.

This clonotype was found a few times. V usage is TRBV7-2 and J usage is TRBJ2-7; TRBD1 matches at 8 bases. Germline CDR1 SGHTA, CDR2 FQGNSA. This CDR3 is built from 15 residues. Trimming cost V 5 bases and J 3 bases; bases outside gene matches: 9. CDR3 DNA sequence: TGTGCCAGCAGCCCCAGTGCAGGGGGCATCTACGAGCAGTACTTC. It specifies CASSPSAGGIYEQYF. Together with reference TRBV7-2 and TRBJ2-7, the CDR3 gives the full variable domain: GAGVSQSPSNKVTEKGKDVELRCDPISGHTALYWYRQSLGQGLEFLIYFQGNSAPDKSGLPSDRFSAERTGGSVSTLTIQRTQQEDSAVYLCASSPSAGGIYEQYFGPGTRLTVT.

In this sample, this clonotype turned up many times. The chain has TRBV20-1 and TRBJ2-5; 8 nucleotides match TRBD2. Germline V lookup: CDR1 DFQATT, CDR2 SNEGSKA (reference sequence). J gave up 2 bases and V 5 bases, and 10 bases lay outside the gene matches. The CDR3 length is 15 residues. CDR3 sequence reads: CSAGSLRGGQETQYF. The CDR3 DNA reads TGCAGTGCTGGCTCCTTACGGGGGGGTCAAGAGACCCAGTACTTC.